This TCR beta chain was sequenced for a study of CD4 and CD8 cells across lung adenocarcinoma regions. From the PCR reads, TCRdb called clonotypes with MiXCR, one entry per CDR3 protein. This table has tens of thousands of distinct CDR3 sequences, roughly half appearing once. This CDR3 comprises 15 residues. Losses at the gene ends were 11 bases for V and 0 bases for J; bases not matched to a gene: 12. The germline CDR1 and CDR2 sequences are MNHNS and SASEGT. Localized lung adenocarcinoma, a non-small cell lung cancer, affected the donors. Sequencing was performed on CD8+ T cells from the center of a lung tumor. The clonotype was recovered from a female donor with lung adenocarcinoma. The CD4 and CD8 labels of this study may be unreliable. The chain uses TRBV6-1 and TRBJ2-5; 7 bases are shared with TRBD1. The CDR3 loop reads CAGGRGGRDQETQYF. In DNA, the CDR3 is TGTGCCGGGGGACGAGGGGGCCGGGACCAAGAGACCCAGTACTTC.